This T cell receptor beta chain was captured in a study of cytomegalovirus exposure and HLA in healthy donors. The CDR3 is 17 amino acids. 60 Vbeta and 13 Jbeta primers were used in PCR. Assay: immunoSEQ multiplex PCR; the TCRdb copy retains only in-frame clones and omits some. The sample lists over 150,000 clones, approximately 77% occurring once. The TCR comes from a male donor in good health and CMV-seropositive. Material for sequencing was PBMCs. The chain employs TRBV12-1 and TRBJ1-3; TRBD1, the table's D call, was not compared with the DNA. TRBV12-1 is recorded as a pseudogene. The CDR3 DNA reads as TGTGCCAGCAGCTTTGCGCTCGGCAGGCGCTCTGGAAACACCATATATTTT. Amino acid sequence: CASSFALGRRSGNTIYF.